What follows are 26 T cell receptor beta chains derived from one specimen sequenced in a study of cytomegalovirus exposure and HLA in healthy donors (dated 2017 in TCRdb). Libraries were made using the immunoSEQ multiplex PCR assay. The multiplex PCR relied on a mix of 60 forward primers for TCR Vbeta segments and 13 reverse primers for TCR Jbeta segments. The immuneACCESS repertoire file appears here via TCRdb, limited to in-frame rearrangements. These files lack a portion of the clones; in checked studies, under half of the deficit traces to unresolved V genes, and the cause of the others is not known. Within this sample are approximately 73,000 clones, with 60% to 70% of them counted one time only. The top ten clonotypes cover 5% to 6% of the sample. Sequenced: PBMCs. These receptors came from a man under 40 in good health and CMV-seropositive.

This clone was counted between two and nine times. The V call is TRBV5-1, the J call TRBJ1-4, with 8 positions matching TRBD1. V lost 3 bases to trimming and J lost 7 bases; unmatched junction nucleotides: 5. This CDR3 has 14 residues. Looked up from germline, CDR1 is SGHRS and CDR2 is YFSETQ. CDR3 nucleotide sequence: TGCGCCAGCAGCTCAGGGGGCCTGGGTGAAAAACTGTTTTTT. Translating it yields CASSSGGLGEKLFF.

The CDR3 nucleotides are TGCGCCAGCAGCTTGAACGCGGCGAATGCGAACACCGGGGAGCTGTTTTTT. It is translated as CASSLNAANANTGELFF. This sequence joins TRBV5-1 and TRBJ2-2; no firm D call. Trimming left V 1 base short and J 0 bases short, with 13 bases between. Germline V gives CDR1 SGHRS, CDR2 YFSETQ. CDR3 length: 17 residues.

The V call is TRBV2, the J call TRBJ2-2, with 11 bases fitting TRBD1. The CDR3 is 16 amino acids. Looked up from germline, CDR1 is SNHLY and CDR2 is FYNNEI. V was clipped by 4 bases and J by 6 bases; unmatched bases: 7. This CDR3 reads CASSAAGTGGAGELFF. The CDR3 nucleotides read TGTGCCAGCAGTGCGGCCGGGACAGGGGGTGCCGGGGAGCTGTTTTTT.

In the case of this clone: The junction departs from the called germline gene at one end, perhaps through a read error. The gene calls are TRBV6-1 and TRBJ2-1, with D maybe TRBD1 (6 bases). The CDR3 totals 16 residues. CDR1 and CDR2 (germline): MNHNS, SASEGT. CDR3 loop: CASRESRDTNYNEQFF. CDR3 sequence (DNA): TGTGCCAGCCGTGAATCCCGGGACACCAACTACAATGAGCAGTTCTTC.

The genes are TRBV4-2 and TRBJ2-7; 10 positions match TRBD2. The CDR3 contains 17 residues. CDR1 LGHNA and CDR2 YNFKEQ come from the germline V gene. Trimming took 4 bases from V and 1 from J; bases not matched to a gene: 10. CDR3 coding DNA: TGTGCCAGCAGCCCCCTAGCGGGAGTTTGGGGGTCCTACGAGCAGTACTTC. This gives the protein CASSPLAGVWGSYEQYF.

The rearrangement uses TRBV6-1 and TRBJ1-5, with D possibly matching TRBD1 (5 bases). The CDR3 runs to 14 residues. V was pared by 5 bases and J by 4 bases, with 12 bases between. Germline values: CDR1 MNHNS, CDR2 SASEGT. The CDR3 DNA reads as TGTGCCAGCAGTTCTCGACAGTTGAATCAGCCCCAGCATTTT. Translating gives CASSSRQLNQPQHF.

This clone was picked up a small number of times. J is TRBJ2-3 and V is TRBV6-6, with TRBD2 matching over 7 bases. With 4 bases clipped from V and 4 bases from J, the junction kept 5 bases outside the gene matches. The CDR3 length is 14 residues. CDR1 is MNHNY, CDR2 SVGAGI, per germline (reference sequence). DNA of the CDR3: TGTGCCAGCAGTTGGAGTAGCGGGCCAGATACGCAGTATTTT. Protein product: CASSWSSGPDTQYF.

This clone has just a few counts. The CDR3 DNA is TGTGCCAGCAGCCGTACAGGGCTCGCCTACAATGAGCAGTTCTTC. Protein sequence: CASSRTGLAYNEQFF. This sequence joins TRBV6-1 and TRBJ2-1; possibly TRBD1 for D (6 bases). The CDR3 runs 15 residues. Trimming removed 6 bases at V and 2 bases at J, with 14 bases between. Germline CDR1 MNHNS, CDR2 SASEGT.

The V and J genes are TRBV30 and TRBJ1-1; the D is unclear. Per the germline V gene, CDR1 is GTSNPN and CDR2 is SVGIG (reference sequence). The CDR3 is 14 amino acids. V was cut by 2 bases and J by 0 bases, with 10 bases left in between. The CDR3 DNA reads as TGTGCCTGGAGTAGAGGTCCCATGAACACTGAAGCTTTCTTT. This translates into CAWSRGPMNTEAFF.

The chain uses TRBV6-1 and TRBJ1-6; a weak D match, TRBD1 (6 bases). The CDR3 contains 15 residues. Germline CDR1 reads MNHNS; CDR2 reads SASEGT. Trimming left V 7 bases short and J 6 bases short, with 16 bases between. CDR3 in DNA: TGTGCCAGCAATATATGGACAGAAACTAATTCACCCCTCCACTTT. Residues: CASNIWTETNSPLHF.

This rearrangement joins TRBV7-2 to TRBJ1-1; D remains unclear. CDR1 and CDR2 from the germline V gene are SGHTA and FQGNSA. Trimming stripped 1 base from V and 5 bases from J, with 11 bases between. This CDR3 is 14 amino acids long. In nucleotides, the CDR3 is TGTGCCAGCAGCTTAGGGATAAGCGGGACTGAAGCTTTCTTT. It encodes CASSLGISGTEAFF.

The genes are TRBV29-1 and TRBJ2-7; TRBD2 might be the D (5 bases). Looked up from germline, CDR1 is SQVTM and CDR2 is ANQGSEA. The length of the CDR3 is 14 residues. Trimming left V 1 base short and J 4 bases short, with 14 bases between. The CDR3 region is CSVEGAGKGYEQYF. The CDR3 DNA is TGCAGCGTTGAAGGAGCCGGGAAAGGTTACGAGCAGTACTTC.

The gene calls are TRBV14 and TRBJ1-3, with D possibly being TRBD1 (6 bases). The CDR3 is 14 residues long. CDR1 is SGHDN and CDR2 is FVKESK in the germline V gene. The V gene lost 6 bases and the J gene lost 3 bases, with 12 bases spanning the gap. CDR3 amino acids: CASSRRGFGNTIYF. CDR3 coding DNA: TGTGCCAGCAGTCGCAGGGGATTTGGAAACACCATATATTTT.

V is TRBV19 and J is TRBJ2-2; TRBD1 aligns across 9 bases. After removal of 4 bases from V and 3 bases from J, the junction contained 15 bases not matched to a gene. Germline V gene data show CDR1 as LNHDA and CDR2 as SQIVND (reference sequence). The CDR3 is made up of 19 amino acids. CDR3 in DNA: TGTGCCAGTAGTAAGCTGTTCCACAGGGGGCGGCAGGACACCGGGGAGCTGTTTTTT. This codes for CASSKLFHRGRQDTGELFF.

The chain uses TRBV5-1 and TRBJ2-3; 12 nucleotides line up with TRBD2. This CDR3 has 17 residues. With V trimmed by 0 bases and J by 4 bases, 6 bases remained unmatched. Per the germline V gene, CDR1 is SGHRS and CDR2 is YFSETQ. CDR3 coding DNA: TGCGCCAGCAGCTTGGTTCTAGCGGGGGGGCAGTCAGATACGCAGTATTTT. The encoded protein is CASSLVLAGGQSDTQYF. Filled out from reference TRBV5-1 and TRBJ2-3, the complete variable domain reads KAGVTQTPRYLIKTRGQQVTLSCSPISGHRSVSWYQQTPGQGLQFLFEYFSETQRNKGNFPGRFSGRQFSNSRSEMNVSTLELGDSALYLCASSLVLAGGQSDTQYFGPGTRLTVL.

The V gene is TRBV4-1, the J gene TRBJ2-1; TRBD2 agrees at 12 bases. Germline assignment: CDR1 MGHRA and CDR2 YSYEKL. Trimming at V came to 2 bases and at J to 10 bases, leaving 12 bases not matched to a gene. The CDR3 consists of 17 residues. The CDR3 nucleotides are TGCGCCAGCAGCCAACTCGACATGGGGCTAGCGGGGGGGGAGCAGTTCTTC. This codes for CASSQLDMGLAGGEQFF.

This chain uses TRBV5-1 with TRBJ2-7; 9 nucleotides agree with TRBD1. The CDR3 has 15 residues. Looked up from germline, CDR1 is SGHRS and CDR2 is YFSETQ. The trim removed 4 bases at V and 0 bases at J, leaving 5 bases unmatched. The CDR3 loop is CASSLTGGPSYEQYF. The CDR3 coding sequence is TGCGCCAGCAGCCTAACAGGGGGCCCCTCCTACGAGCAGTACTTC.

The chain carries TRBV7-9 and TRBJ2-7; D gene uncertain. Trimming left V 3 bases short and J 1 base short, with 7 bases between. CDR1 and CDR2 (germline): SEHNR, FQNEAQ (reference sequence). The CDR3 spans 13 residues. Here the CDR3 reads CASSFRGSYEQYF. The CDR3 DNA follows: TGTGCCAGCAGCTTCAGAGGATCCTACGAGCAGTACTTC.

Only a few counts were recorded for this clone. The chain carries TRBV10-3 and TRBJ2-2, with TRBD1 matching over 7 bases. The CDR3 length is 15 residues. The V and J ends lost 5 bases and 0 bases, in that order; junction bases with no gene match: 3. The germline gives CDR1 ENHRY, CDR2 SYGVKD. CDR3 DNA: TGTGCCATCAGTTTGGGGACAGCGAACACCGGGGAGCTGTTTTTT. Translated: CAISLGTANTGELFF.

The V call is TRBV6-5, the J call TRBJ1-2; D gene ambiguous. The length of the CDR3 is 14 residues. Germline loops: CDR1 MNHEY, CDR2 SVGAGI. V lost 2 bases, J lost 3 bases, and 10 bases lay in between. The CDR3 DNA is TGTGCCAGCAGTTACGGCAGGATGGACTATGGCTACACCTTC. Translated: CASSYGRMDYGYTF.

The CDR3 nucleotides are TGTGCCAGCAACAAACAGGGTTCCCAAGAGACCCAGTACTTC. Translating gives CASNKQGSQETQYF. V is TRBV19 and J is TRBJ2-5; D may be TRBD1 (6 bases). V was shortened by 9 bases and J by 1 base, with 15 bases between the two germline ends. Germline-derived CDR1 and CDR2 are LNHDA and SQIVND (reference sequence). The CDR3 covers 14 residues.

This clone has just one count. The CDR3 nucleotides read TGCAGCGCAGGGACAGGGGGGGTTGAAGCTTTCTTT. Protein: CSAGTGGVEAFF. V and J are TRBV29-1 and TRBJ1-1; 11 bases line up with TRBD1. Germline CDR1 SQVTM, CDR2 ANQGSEA. The CDR3 has 12 amino acids. With V trimmed by 7 bases and J by 7 bases, 5 bases remained unmatched.

This clone was seen once. V gene TRBV5-6 combines with J gene TRBJ2-7, with 9 bases matching TRBD1. Germline lookup yields CDR1 SGHDT and CDR2 YYEEEE. The ends lost 4 bases at V and 0 bases at J; junction bases unmatched: 17. The length of the CDR3 is 19 residues. The CDR3 nucleotides are TGTGCCAGCAGCCTTACCCGGGACAGGGTTTCGTCGTCCTCCTACGAGCAGTACTTC. Amino acid sequence: CASSLTRDRVSSSSYEQYF.

This clone was observed a few times. Other DNA sequences from this sample encode an identical CDR3 as well. The chain links TRBV6-5 to TRBJ2-7; the D gene is possibly TRBD2 (7 bases). The V gene lost 5 bases and the J gene lost 6 bases, with 20 bases spanning the gap. Germline CDR1 reads MNHEY; CDR2 reads SVGAGI. The CDR3 has 15 residues. The CDR3 bases are TGTGCCAGCAGTCTCCGTGGAGGGGGGGTTGCCGAGCAGTACTTC. This translates into CASSLRGGGVAEQYF.

The chain recombines TRBV19 with TRBJ2-6; D unresolved. Germline V gene data show CDR1 as LNHDA and CDR2 as SQIVND (reference sequence). The CDR3 runs 13 residues. The V and J ends lost 7 bases and 0 bases respectively, with 4 bases between them. DNA for the CDR3: TGTGCCAGTAAACACTCTGGGGCCAACGTCCTGACTTTC. Its protein product is CASKHSGANVLTF.

The DNA for the CDR3 is TGTGCCTGGAGTAGTCTGGGCGGAAACACCATATATTTT. Translated: CAWSSLGGNTIYF. The rearrangement joins TRBV30 to TRBJ1-3; D gene ambiguous. The CDR3 contains 13 residues. V was shortened by 2 bases and J by 4 bases, with 9 bases between the two germline ends. Germline CDR1 reads GTSNPN; CDR2 reads SVGIG (reference sequence). Using reference TRBV30 and TRBJ1-3 for the parts outside the CDR3, the full variable domain is SQTIHQWPATLVQPVGSPLSLECTVEGTSNPNLYWYRQAAGRGLQLLFYSVGIGQISSEVPQNLSASRPQDRQFILSSKKLLLSDSGFYLCAWSSLGGNTIYFGEGSWLTVV.